The subject of this entry is one T cell receptor (beta chain). Its antigen is still unknown. TCRdb independently ran MiXCR on the reads; one entry per CDR3 protein. This table has tens of thousands of distinct CDR3 sequences, 20% appearing once. These data are taken from a study of T cell repertoires in cytomegalovirus infection. The CDR3 has 11 amino acids. V lost 6 bases, J lost 1 base, and 3 bases lay in between. CDR1 and CDR2 from the germline V gene are MNHEY and SMNVEV (reference sequence). The clonotype comes from a human donor in good health (CMV status not recorded). Some clones in this sample may be carry-over from other donors' samples. The source material was CD8+ T cells from cultured PBMCs, sampled from culture after CMV antigen stimulation. The V gene is TRBV27, the J gene TRBJ2-5; D unresolved. CDR3 coding DNA: TGTGCCAGCAGACTCCAAGAGACCCAGTACTTC. Its protein is CASRLQETQYF.